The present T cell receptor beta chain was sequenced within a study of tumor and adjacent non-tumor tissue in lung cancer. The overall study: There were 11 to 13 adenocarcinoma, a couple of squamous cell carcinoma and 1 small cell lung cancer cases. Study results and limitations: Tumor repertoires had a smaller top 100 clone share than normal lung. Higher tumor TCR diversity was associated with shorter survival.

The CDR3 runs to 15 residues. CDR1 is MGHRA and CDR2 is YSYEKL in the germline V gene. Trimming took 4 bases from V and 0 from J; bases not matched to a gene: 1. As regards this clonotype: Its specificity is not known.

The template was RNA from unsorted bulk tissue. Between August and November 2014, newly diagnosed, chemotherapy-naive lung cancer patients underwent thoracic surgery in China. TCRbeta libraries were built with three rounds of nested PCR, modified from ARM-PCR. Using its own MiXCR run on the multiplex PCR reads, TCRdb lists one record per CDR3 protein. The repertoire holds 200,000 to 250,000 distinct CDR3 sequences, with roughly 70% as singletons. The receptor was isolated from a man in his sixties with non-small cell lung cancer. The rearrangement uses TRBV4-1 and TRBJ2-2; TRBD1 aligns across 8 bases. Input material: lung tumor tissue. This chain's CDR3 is CASSRGQANTGELFF. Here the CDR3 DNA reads TGCGCCAGCAGCCGGGGACAGGCGAACACCGGGGAGCTGTTTTTT.